This T cell receptor (beta chain) was found in a study of OX40 agonist ivuxolimab in advanced cancers. V was clipped by 5 bases and J by 4 bases, with 18 bases between them. The V gene's germline CDR1 is LGHNT and CDR2 FRNRAP. This CDR3 comprises 16 residues. Repertoires were generated with immunoSEQ multiplex PCR, while TCRdb's copy carries only in-frame clones and drops some. The top ten clones hold more than 3% of a sample with about 60,000 clones, approximately 90% of them seen once. Findings and limits, study-wide: At 0.1 to 3.0 mg/kg and by week 6, CD4+ and CD8+ T cells in the blood had expanded clonally.

As regards this clone: Its antigen is unknown.

This specimen was CD4+ or CD8+ T cells sorted from blood, taken in a trial of the OX40 agonist ivuxolimab. The source of this sequence is an adult with an advanced solid tumor such as melanoma, head and neck, liver or kidney cancer. V gene TRBV12-5 combines with J gene TRBJ2-1; perhaps D is TRBD1 or TRBD2 (5 bases each). As DNA, the CDR3 is TGTGCTAGTGGTCCCGGGACCTCGGGAATGTACAATGAGCAGTTCTTC. It specifies CASGPGTSGMYNEQFF.